The 10 T cell receptor beta chains given below trace back to one sample, sequenced in a study of cytomegalovirus exposure and HLA in healthy donors. The primer mix had 60 Vbeta and 13 Jbeta primers. Some clones are missing from TCRdb's copy, which holds only in-frame ones; the method was immunoSEQ multiplex PCR. The table lists about 180,000 clones, around four fifths of them singletons. The sample taken for sequencing was PBMCs. The origin of the receptors is a man younger than 35 in good health and CMV-seronegative.

The chain is built from TRBV18 and TRBJ1-2, with 7 bases lining up with TRBD1. This CDR3 region has 17 residues. Germline V gene sequence: CDR1 KGHSH, CDR2 LQKENI. The junction had 19 bases not matched to a gene; V was cut back by 5 bases and J by 7 bases. CDR3 sequence reads: CASSSTRQGMDTSGYTF. The CDR3 region has the DNA TGTGCCAGCTCATCAACGCGACAGGGTATGGATACTAGTGGCTACACCTTC.

This chain connects TRBV30 to TRBJ2-1; D perhaps matches TRBD2 (6 bases). This CDR3 is built from 14 residues. V was cut by 8 bases and J by 2 bases, with 16 bases left in between. Germline V lookup: CDR1 GTSNPN, CDR2 SVGIG (reference sequence). CDR3 bases: TGTGCCCTAACCGGGAGAAGCCCCTACAATGAGCAGTTCTTC. As protein: CALTGRSPYNEQFF.

V usage is TRBV19 and J usage is TRBJ1-5; tentative D call: TRBD1 (6 bases). Germline values: CDR1 LNHDA, CDR2 SQIVND (reference sequence). This CDR3 region has 14 residues. Trimming cost V 1 base and J 3 bases, with 7 bases left between them. The CDR3: CASSIGGLNQPQHF. DNA of the CDR3: TGTGCCAGTAGTATAGGGGGGCTCAATCAGCCCCAGCATTTT.

The chain links TRBV4-3 to TRBJ1-6, with 8 bases aligning to TRBD1. The germline V gene encodes CDR1 LGHNA and CDR2 YSLEER. The CDR3 covers 14 residues. The V and J ends lost 4 bases and 5 bases, in that order; junction bases with no gene match: 1. CDR3 in amino acids: CASSLTGDNSPLHF. The DNA for the CDR3 is TGCGCCAGCAGCCTGACAGGGGATAATTCACCCCTCCACTTT.

This chain connects TRBV9 to TRBJ1-2, with D tentatively TRBD1 (5 bases). In germline, CDR1 is SGDLS, CDR2 YYNGEE. The V and J ends lost 4 bases and 4 bases respectively, with 14 bases between them. There are 14 residues in the CDR3. This CDR3 is CASSQSGGFYGYTF. The CDR3, as DNA: TGTGCCAGCAGCCAGAGTGGGGGGTTCTATGGCTACACCTTC. The complete variable domain, with remaining parts taken from reference TRBV9 and TRBJ1-2, reads DSGVTQTPKHLITATGQRVTLRCSPRSGDLSVYWYQQSLDQGLQFLIQYYNGEERAKGNILERFSAQQFPDLHSELNLSSLELGDSALYFCASSQSGGFYGYTFGSGTRLTVV.

The chain employs TRBV6-6 and TRBJ2-1; 8 nucleotides align to TRBD2. The CDR3 loop spans 16 amino acids. The germline gives CDR1 MNHNY, CDR2 SVGAGI (reference sequence). V gave up 0 bases and J gave up 6 bases; unmatched junction bases: 7. In nucleotides, the CDR3 is TGTGCCAGCAGTTACTCGTCCAGCGGGGGTCCCAATGAGCAGTTCTTC. Its protein is CASSYSSSGGPNEQFF.

This clone appeared once. In DNA, the CDR3 is TGTGCCAGCAGCTGGCGGGAAATGCACGGGGAGCTGTTTTTT. Amino acid sequence: CASSWREMHGELFF. The chain has TRBV27 and TRBJ2-2; a possible D gene is TRBD2 (6 bases). The CDR3 length is 14 residues. CDR1 is MNHEY, CDR2 SMNVEV, per germline (reference sequence). V was trimmed by 6 bases and J by 7 bases, leaving 15 bases between them.

The chain links TRBV10-3 to TRBJ1-1, with D perhaps TRBD1 (6 bases). This CDR3 has 15 amino acids. V dropped 3 bases and J dropped 1 base, with 12 bases sitting between them. Germline V gives CDR1 ENHRY, CDR2 SYGVKD. In DNA form, the CDR3 reads TGTGCCATCAGTGACTCAGGACAGCCGAACACTGAAGCTTTCTTT. It translates to CAISDSGQPNTEAFF.

The rearrangement joins TRBV7-6 to TRBJ2-7; D is perhaps TRBD1 (6 bases). Trimming pared 5 bases from V and 2 bases from J, leaving 19 bases between. The CDR3 runs to 16 residues. Germline values: CDR1 SGHVS, CDR2 FNYEAQ. As DNA, the CDR3 is TGTGCCAGCAGCCCCCTGGGGGCTCGTGACACCTACGAGCAGTACTTC. Amino acids: CASSPLGARDTYEQYF. Supplemented by reference TRBV7-6 and TRBJ2-7, the full variable domain reads GAGVSQSPRYKVTKRGQDVALRCDPISGHVSLYWYRQALGQGPEFLTYFNYEAQQDKSGLPNDRFSAERPEGSISTLTIQRTEQRDSAMYRCASSPLGARDTYEQYFGPGTRLTVT.

The rearrangement uses TRBV2 and TRBJ1-5, with D perhaps matching TRBD1 (5 bases). Germline assignment: CDR1 SNHLY and CDR2 FYNNEI. CDR3 length equals 16 residues. Trimming took 3 bases from V and 8 from J, leaving 20 bases between them. Here the CDR3 DNA reads TGTGCCAGCAGTGATCAGGGTAGGCTCCTAGGGGAGCCCCAGCATTTT. This sequence encodes CASSDQGRLLGEPQHF. The whole variable domain, remainder taken from reference TRBV2 and TRBJ1-5, is EPEVTQTPSHQVTQMGQEVILRCVPISNHLYFYWYRQILGQKVEFLVSFYNNEISEKSEIFDDQFSVERPDGSNFTLKIRSTKLEDSAMYFCASSDQGRLLGEPQHFGDGTRLSIL.